This T cell receptor (beta chain) comes out of a study of PD-1 and CTLA-4 blockade in melanoma. Profiling relied on immunoSEQ multiplex PCR, and the TCRdb table lists in-frame clones only, not all of them. The profile shows about 30,000 clones, roughly nine tenths of them singletons. Germline CDR1 and CDR2: MNHEY and SMNVEV (reference sequence). The junction had 17 bases not matched to a gene; V was cut back by 7 bases and J by 3 bases. There are 18 residues in the CDR3. This specimen consisted of CD8+ T cells from peripheral blood, obtained from a patient given anti-PD-1 treatment. The TCR comes from a human donor with melanoma. The rearrangement uses TRBV27 and TRBJ2-5; TRBD2 agrees at 10 bases. The CDR3 loop is CASTIPPPGLAGEETQYF. The DNA for the CDR3 is TGTGCCAGCACTATTCCGCCCCCCGGGCTAGCGGGGGAAGAGACCCAGTACTTC.